This T cell receptor beta chain stems from a study of CD8 T cells in ankylosing spondylitis. Each CDR3 protein gets one entry after TCRdb re-called the 5' RACE reads with MiXCR. The profile shows about 240,000 distinct CDR3 sequences, around 10% of them singletons. The CDR3 is 14 amino acids. Per germline, CDR1 SQVTM and CDR2 ANQGSEA. Trimming left V 2 bases short and J 1 base short, with 10 bases between. At least ten counts were recorded for this clonotype. The source of this sequence is a male donor with ankylosing spondylitis or in good health (not recorded which). Sequencing was performed on blood, either unsorted or a sorted T cell fraction (not recorded which). The chain has TRBV29-1 and TRBJ2-3, with D maybe TRBD1 (6 bases). The CDR3 DNA is TGCAGCGTTGAACAGGGGCGAGGCACAGATACGCAGTATTTT. Amino acid sequence: CSVEQGRGTDTQYF.